A single sample gave rise to the 6 T cell receptor beta chains below, sequenced in a study of T cells after yellow fever vaccination. TCRdb independently ran MiXCR on the 5' RACE reads; one entry per CDR3 protein. Of more than 300,000 distinct CDR3 sequences listed, roughly 7% are singletons. The sequencing used PBMCs, collected roughly 47 days after the first yellow fever vaccination. These receptors were obtained from a man aged 18 to 29 who received the YFV17D yellow fever vaccine.

This chain connects TRBV4-3 to TRBJ2-7; the D gene could be TRBD1 or TRBD2 (7 bases each). V shed 1 base and J shed 1 base, with 14 bases lying between them. The CDR3 sequence is 16 residues long. Germline V gives CDR1 LGHNA, CDR2 YSLEER. The CDR3 DNA reads as TGCGCCAGCAGCCAAGTATACAGGGGAGGGTCCTACGAGCAGTACTTC. Amino acid sequence: CASSQVYRGGSYEQYF.

The rearrangement joins TRBV9 to TRBJ1-2; D is perhaps TRBD1 (6 bases). Trimming removed 0 bases from V and 8 bases from J, with 11 bases in between. This CDR3 comprises 13 residues. Germline V gene data show CDR1 as SGDLS and CDR2 as YYNGEE. Written as DNA, the CDR3 is TGTGCCAGCAGCGTAGAGTCAGGGGTCGGCTACACCTTC. Translating it yields CASSVESGVGYTF. Full variable domain (remainder filled in from reference TRBV9 and TRBJ1-2): DSGVTQTPKHLITATGQRVTLRCSPRSGDLSVYWYQQSLDQGLQFLIQYYNGEERAKGNILERFSAQQFPDLHSELNLSSLELGDSALYFCASSVESGVGYTFGSGTRLTVV.

Concerning this clonotype itself: Being one base from a much bigger clone, this may be a read error. This is likely a read error, given that the CDR3 carries no conserved phenylalanine or tryptophan at its end. The chain employs TRBV5-1 and TRBJ2-3; D is ambiguous. The CDR3 runs to 11 residues. Germline V gives CDR1 SGHRS, CDR2 YFSETQ. V gave up 4 bases and J gave up 5 bases, with 5 bases separating them. The CDR3 DNA reads TGCGCCAGCAGCGCTCTAGATACGCAGTATTCT. This encodes CASSALDTQYS.

V gene TRBV27 combines with J gene TRBJ1-2; 12 nucleotides match TRBD1. Germline V gene data show CDR1 as MNHEY and CDR2 as SMNVEV (reference sequence). Germline trimming cut 5 bases from V and 8 bases from J; bases unmatched to any gene: 12. The CDR3 covers 16 residues. For the CDR3, the DNA is TGTGCCAGCAGTGCCCGGGACAGGGGGCGGCATGAGGGCTACACCTTC. Translated, it gives CASSARDRGRHEGYTF.

Only a few counts were recorded for this clonotype. This chain uses TRBV20-1 with TRBJ1-6; D unclear. The germline V and J ends were trimmed by 6 bases and 3 bases, with 12 bases remaining between them. In germline, CDR1 is DFQATT, CDR2 SNEGSKA (reference sequence). CDR3 length: 14 amino acids. For the CDR3, the DNA is TGCAGTGCGTCGACCGAGAACTATAATTCACCCCTCCACTTT. Its translation: CSASTENYNSPLHF.

This clonotype was counted a few times. The chain carries TRBV2 and TRBJ2-1; TRBD1 might be the D (7 bases). Trimming removed 8 bases at V and 1 base at J, with 15 bases between. The V gene's germline CDR1 is SNHLY and CDR2 FYNNEI. The CDR3 contains 15 residues. The CDR3: CASRETGISYNEQFF. CDR3 bases: TGTGCCAGCCGGGAGACAGGGATATCCTACAATGAGCAGTTCTTC.